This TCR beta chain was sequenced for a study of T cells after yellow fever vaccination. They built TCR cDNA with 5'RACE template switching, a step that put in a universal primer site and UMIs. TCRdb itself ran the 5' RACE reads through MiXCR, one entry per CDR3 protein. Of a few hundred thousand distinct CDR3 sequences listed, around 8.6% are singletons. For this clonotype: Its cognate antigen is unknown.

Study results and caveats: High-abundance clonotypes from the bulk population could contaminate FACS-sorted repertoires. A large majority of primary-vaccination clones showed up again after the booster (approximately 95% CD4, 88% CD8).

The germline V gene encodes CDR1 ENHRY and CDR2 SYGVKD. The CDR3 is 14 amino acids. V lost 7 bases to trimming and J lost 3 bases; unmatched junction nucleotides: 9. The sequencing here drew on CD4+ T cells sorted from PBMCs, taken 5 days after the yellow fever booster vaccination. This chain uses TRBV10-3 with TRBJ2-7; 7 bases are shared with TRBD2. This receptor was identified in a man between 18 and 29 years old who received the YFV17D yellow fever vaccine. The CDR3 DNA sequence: TGTGCCATCACTGGGGAGGGGACCAACTACGAGCAGTACTTC. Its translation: CAITGEGTNYEQYF.